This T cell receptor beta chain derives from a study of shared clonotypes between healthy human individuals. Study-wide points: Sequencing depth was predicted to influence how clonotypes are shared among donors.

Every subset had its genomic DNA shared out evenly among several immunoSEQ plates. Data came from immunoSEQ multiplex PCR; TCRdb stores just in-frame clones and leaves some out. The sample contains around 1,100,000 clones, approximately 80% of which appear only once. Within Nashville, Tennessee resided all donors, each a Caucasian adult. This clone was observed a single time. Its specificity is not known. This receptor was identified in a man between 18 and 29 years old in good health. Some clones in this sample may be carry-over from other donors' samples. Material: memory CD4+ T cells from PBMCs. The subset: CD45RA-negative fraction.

This chain's CDR3 is CASSLGAETYGYTF. The DNA for the CDR3 is TGTGCCAGCAGCTTAGGTGCGGAGACGTATGGCTACACCTTC. The chain combines TRBV5-8 with TRBJ1-2, with D hard to call. The CDR3 runs 14 residues. Trimming removed 2 bases at V and 5 bases at J, with 13 bases between. CDR1 is SGHTS and CDR2 is YDEGEE in the germline V gene.